A single sample is the source of the 5 T cell receptor beta chains below, sequenced in a study of blood T cell repertoires in COVID-19. This table comes from immunoSEQ multiplex PCR, and its TCRdb copy is limited to in-frame clones, with some not included. Of hundreds of thousands of clones in the sample, about 82% were seen once. Sample: peripheral blood. The receptors originated from a woman aged 80 or older with acute or convalescent COVID-19.

The CDR3 DNA sequence: TGTGCCAGCAGCCCAACCTCGGACAGTAAGCAGTTCTTC. This translates into CASSPTSDSKQFF. The V gene is TRBV3-1 (or the pseudogene TRBV3-2), the J gene TRBJ2-1; D may be TRBD1 (6 bases). With 4 bases removed from V and 11 bases from J, the gap between germline ends came to 15 bases. The germline V gene has CDR1 LGHDT and CDR2 YNNKEL (reference sequence). The CDR3 loop spans 13 amino acids.

The chain combines TRBV7-2 with TRBJ1-2; 7 nucleotides match TRBD1. In germline, CDR1 is SGHTA, CDR2 FQGNSA. The ends lost 1 base at V and 4 bases at J; junction bases unmatched: 6. This CDR3 has 15 residues. The CDR3 bases are TGTGCCAGCAGCTTAGGGGACAGCGCCAGCTATGGCTACACCTTC. Translated: CASSLGDSASYGYTF.

V usage is TRBV19 and J usage is TRBJ2-1; 11 bases match TRBD1. The CDR3 loop spans 17 amino acids. V trimming: 6 bases; J trimming: 5 bases; junction bases outside the gene matches: 12. CDR1 is LNHDA and CDR2 is SQIVND in the germline V gene (reference sequence). The CDR3 loop reads CASSARTGQGGDNEQFF. For the CDR3, the DNA is TGTGCCAGTAGCGCTCGTACGGGACAGGGGGGGGACAATGAGCAGTTCTTC.

This clone was counted a single time. The chain has TRBV12-2 and TRBJ2-2; no check of the table's D call, TRBD2, against the DNA was made. TRBV12-2 is a recognized pseudogene. This CDR3 comprises 16 residues. The CDR3 DNA sequence: TGTGCAAGTCGGCAGCCAGGACTAGTGAGAACCGGGGAGCTGTTTTTT. Protein sequence: CASRQPGLVRTGELFF.

The gene calls are TRBV4-3 and TRBJ1-6; D is unresolved. The ends were cut back, 0 bases at V and 5 bases at J, with 11 bases in the middle. Germline V CDR1 and CDR2: LGHNA, YSLEER. The CDR3 is 16 amino acids. The CDR3 spells CASSQDRLGDNSPLHF. As DNA, the CDR3 is TGCGCCAGCAGCCAAGATCGTCTAGGAGATAATTCACCCCTCCACTTT.